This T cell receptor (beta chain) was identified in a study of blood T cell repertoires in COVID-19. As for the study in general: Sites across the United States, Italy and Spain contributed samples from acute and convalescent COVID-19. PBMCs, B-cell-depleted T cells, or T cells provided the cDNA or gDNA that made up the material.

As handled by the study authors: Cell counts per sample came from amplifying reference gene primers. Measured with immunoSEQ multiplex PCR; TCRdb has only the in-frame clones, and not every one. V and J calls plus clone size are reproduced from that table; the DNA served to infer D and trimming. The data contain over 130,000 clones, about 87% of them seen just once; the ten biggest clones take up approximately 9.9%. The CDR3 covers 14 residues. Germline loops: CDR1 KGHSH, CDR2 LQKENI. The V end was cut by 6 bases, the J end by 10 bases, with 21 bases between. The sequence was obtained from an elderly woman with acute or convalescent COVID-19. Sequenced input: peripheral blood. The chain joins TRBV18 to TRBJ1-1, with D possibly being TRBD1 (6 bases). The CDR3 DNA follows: TGTGCCAGCTCGCTAGTTACAGGGTCCTTTGGAGCTTTCTTT. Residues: CASSLVTGSFGAFF.